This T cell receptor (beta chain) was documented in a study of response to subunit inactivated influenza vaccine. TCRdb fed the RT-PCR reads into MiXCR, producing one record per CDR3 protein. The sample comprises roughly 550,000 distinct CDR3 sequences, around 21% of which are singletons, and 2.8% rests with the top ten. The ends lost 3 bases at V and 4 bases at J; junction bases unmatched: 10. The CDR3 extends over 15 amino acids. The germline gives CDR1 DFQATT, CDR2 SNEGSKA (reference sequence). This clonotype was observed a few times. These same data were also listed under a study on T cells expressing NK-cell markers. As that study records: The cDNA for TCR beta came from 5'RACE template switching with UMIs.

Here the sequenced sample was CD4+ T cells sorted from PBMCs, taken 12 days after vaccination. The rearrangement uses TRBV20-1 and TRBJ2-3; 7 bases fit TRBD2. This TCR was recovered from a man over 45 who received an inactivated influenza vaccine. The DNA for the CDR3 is TGCAGTGCTAGTGTGAGCGGGGCCCCCCCAGATACGCAGTATTTT. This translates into CSASVSGAPPDTQYF.